The 3 T cell receptor beta chains below all came from one sample that was sequenced in a study of blood T cell repertoires in COVID-19. Assay used: immunoSEQ multiplex PCR; TCRdb lists only in-frame clones, some missing. The sample yields approximately 220,000 clones, 84% seen once. The sequenced sample was PBMCs or T cells enriched from blood (not recorded which). The receptors originated from a woman aged 40 to 50 who had recovered from COVID-19.

The genes are TRBV28 and TRBJ1-4; 8 nucleotides align to TRBD1. The trim removed 6 bases at V and 4 bases at J, leaving 7 bases unmatched. CDR3 size: 15 residues. CDR1 is MDHEN, CDR2 SYDVKM, per germline. The CDR3 here is CASRTGANLNEKLFF. The CDR3 DNA follows: TGTGCCAGCAGGACAGGGGCGAACCTTAATGAAAAACTGTTTTTT.

The chain uses TRBV5-4 and TRBJ2-3; possibly TRBD2 for D (5 bases). The CDR3 is 14 amino acids. The germline V and J ends were trimmed by 1 base and 6 bases, with 12 bases remaining between them. Germline V gives CDR1 SGHNT, CDR2 YYREEE (reference sequence). The CDR3 reads CASSLNAGSDTQYF. The CDR3 DNA reads as TGTGCCAGCAGCTTGAATGCGGGCTCGGATACGCAGTATTTT.

The J gene is TRBJ2-2, the V gene TRBV5-1; 10 bases agree with TRBD1. V dropped 0 bases and J dropped 3; count of bases not matched to a gene: 5. Germline loops: CDR1 SGHRS, CDR2 YFSETQ. The CDR3 extends over 17 amino acids. CDR3 nucleotides: TGCGCCAGCAGCTTGGGGGGACAGGGGCAGTACACCGGGGAGCTGTTTTTT. Residues: CASSLGGQGQYTGELFF.